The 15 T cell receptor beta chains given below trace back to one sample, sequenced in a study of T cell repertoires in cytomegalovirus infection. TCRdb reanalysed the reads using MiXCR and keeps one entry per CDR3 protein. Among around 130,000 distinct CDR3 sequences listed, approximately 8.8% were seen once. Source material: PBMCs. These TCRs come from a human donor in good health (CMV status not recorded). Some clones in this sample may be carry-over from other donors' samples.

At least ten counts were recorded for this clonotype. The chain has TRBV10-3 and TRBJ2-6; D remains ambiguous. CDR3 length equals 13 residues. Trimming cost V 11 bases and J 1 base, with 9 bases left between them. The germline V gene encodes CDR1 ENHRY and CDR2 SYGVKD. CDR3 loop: CAASGSGANVLTF. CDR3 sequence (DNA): TGTGCCGCGTCGGGTTCTGGGGCCAACGTCCTGACTTTC.

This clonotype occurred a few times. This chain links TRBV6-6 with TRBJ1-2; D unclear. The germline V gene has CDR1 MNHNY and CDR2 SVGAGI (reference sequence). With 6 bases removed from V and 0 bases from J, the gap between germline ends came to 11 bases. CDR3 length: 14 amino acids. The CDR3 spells CASRHTESNYGYTF. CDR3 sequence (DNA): TGTGCCAGCAGGCACACAGAATCTAACTATGGCTACACCTTC.

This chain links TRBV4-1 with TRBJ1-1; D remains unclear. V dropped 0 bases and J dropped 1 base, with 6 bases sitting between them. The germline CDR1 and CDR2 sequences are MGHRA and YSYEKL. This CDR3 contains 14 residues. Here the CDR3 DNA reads TGCGCCAGCAGCCAAGAACCAGGGAACACTGAAGCTTTCTTT. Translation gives CASSQEPGNTEAFF.

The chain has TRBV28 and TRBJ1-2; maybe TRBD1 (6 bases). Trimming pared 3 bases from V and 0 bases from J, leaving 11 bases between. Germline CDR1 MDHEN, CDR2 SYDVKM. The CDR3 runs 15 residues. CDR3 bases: TGTGCCAGCAGTTTCTCATGGGACACTAACTATGGCTACACCTTC. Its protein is CASSFSWDTNYGYTF.

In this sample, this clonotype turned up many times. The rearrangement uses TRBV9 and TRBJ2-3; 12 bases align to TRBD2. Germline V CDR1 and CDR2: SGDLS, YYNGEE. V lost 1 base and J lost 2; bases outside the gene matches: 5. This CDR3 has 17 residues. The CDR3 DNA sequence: TGTGCCAGCAGCGTACCACGGACTAGCGGGACCACAGATACGCAGTATTTT. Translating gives CASSVPRTSGTTDTQYF.

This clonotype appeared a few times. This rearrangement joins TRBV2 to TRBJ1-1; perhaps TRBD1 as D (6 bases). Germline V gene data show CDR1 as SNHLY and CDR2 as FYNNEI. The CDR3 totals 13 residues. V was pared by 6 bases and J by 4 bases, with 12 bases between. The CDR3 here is CASSNTGSTEAFF. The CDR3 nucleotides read TGTGCCAGCAGCAATACAGGGTCCACTGAAGCTTTCTTT.

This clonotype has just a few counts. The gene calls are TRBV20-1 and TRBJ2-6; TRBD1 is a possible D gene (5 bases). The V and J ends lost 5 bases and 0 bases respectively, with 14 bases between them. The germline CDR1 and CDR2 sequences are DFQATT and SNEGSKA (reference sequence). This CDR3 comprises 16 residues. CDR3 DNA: TGCAGTGCTCCCGGACACCCATACTCTGGGGCCAACGTCCTGACTTTC. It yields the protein CSAPGHPYSGANVLTF.

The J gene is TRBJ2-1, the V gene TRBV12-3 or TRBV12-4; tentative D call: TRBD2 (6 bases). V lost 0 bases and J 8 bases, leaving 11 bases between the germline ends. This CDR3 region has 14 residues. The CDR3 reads CASSLAALAHEQFF. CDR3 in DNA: TGTGCCAGCAGTTTAGCGGCACTAGCCCATGAGCAGTTCTTC.

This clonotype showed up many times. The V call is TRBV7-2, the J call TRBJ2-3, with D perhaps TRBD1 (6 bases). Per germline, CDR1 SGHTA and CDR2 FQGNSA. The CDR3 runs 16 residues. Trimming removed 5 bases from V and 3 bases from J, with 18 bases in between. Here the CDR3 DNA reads TGTGCCAGCAGCATCCTTGGACAGCTGGGGACAGATACGCAGTATTTT. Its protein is CASSILGQLGTDTQYF.

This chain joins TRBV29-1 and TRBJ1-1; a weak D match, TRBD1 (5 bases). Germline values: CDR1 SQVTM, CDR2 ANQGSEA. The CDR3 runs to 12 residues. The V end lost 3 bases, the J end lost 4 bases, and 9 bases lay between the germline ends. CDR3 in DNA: TGCAGCGTTGACAGGGCGGGCACTGAAGCTTTCTTT. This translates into CSVDRAGTEAFF.

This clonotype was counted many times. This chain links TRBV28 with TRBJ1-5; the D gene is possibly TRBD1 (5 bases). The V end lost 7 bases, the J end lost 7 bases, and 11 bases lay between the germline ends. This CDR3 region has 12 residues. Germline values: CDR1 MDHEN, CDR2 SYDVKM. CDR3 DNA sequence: TGTGCCAGCAACCTGTGGGGGCAGCCCCAGCATTTT. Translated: CASNLWGQPQHF.

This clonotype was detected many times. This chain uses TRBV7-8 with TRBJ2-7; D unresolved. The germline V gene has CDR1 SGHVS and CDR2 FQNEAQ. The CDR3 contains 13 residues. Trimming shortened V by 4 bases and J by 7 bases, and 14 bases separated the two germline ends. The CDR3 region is CASSSNTASEQYF. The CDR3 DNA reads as TGTGCCAGCAGCTCGAATACGGCGTCTGAGCAGTACTTC.

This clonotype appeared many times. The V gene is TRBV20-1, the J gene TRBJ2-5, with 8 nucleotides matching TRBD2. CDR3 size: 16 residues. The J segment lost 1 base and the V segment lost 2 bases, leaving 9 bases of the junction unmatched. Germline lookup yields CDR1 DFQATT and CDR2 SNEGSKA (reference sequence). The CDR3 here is CSARPLLAGLQETQYF. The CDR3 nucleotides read TGCAGTGCTAGACCCTTGCTAGCGGGTCTCCAAGAGACCCAGTACTTC.

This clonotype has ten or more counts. The CDR3 loop is CASTSLGTQYF. Here the CDR3 DNA reads TGTGCCAGCACCTCCTTAGGGACCCAGTACTTC. The chain recombines TRBV12-3 or TRBV12-4 with TRBJ2-5; D remains unclear. V gave up 7 bases and J gave up 7 bases, with 10 bases separating them. The CDR3 length is 11 residues.

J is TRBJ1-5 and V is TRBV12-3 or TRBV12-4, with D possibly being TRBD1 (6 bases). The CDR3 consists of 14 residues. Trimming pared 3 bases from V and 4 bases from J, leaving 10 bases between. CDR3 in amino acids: CASSFTGCNQPQHF. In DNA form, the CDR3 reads TGTGCCAGCAGTTTTACAGGGTGTAATCAGCCCCAGCATTTT.